In this sample, the clone carrying this T cell receptor beta chain turned up many times. Its antigen is not identified. The sample belongs to a study of T cells after yellow fever vaccination. A process of 5'RACE template switching, which added a universal primer site and UMIs, was used to make TCR cDNA. Each CDR3 protein gets one entry after TCRdb re-called the 5' RACE reads with MiXCR. The repertoire holds some 350,000 distinct CDR3 sequences, approximately 10% seen once, with more than 15% in the top ten. Notes on the study in general: The secondary response peaked faster, at day 5 versus 15, but was weaker. FACS-sorted repertoires might harbor abundant contaminating clonotypes from the bulk population. Re-detected after boosting: most primary clones, 96% of CD4 and about 89% of CD8.

The source of this sequence is a man between 18 and 29 years old who received the YFV17D yellow fever vaccine. Here the sequenced sample was PBMCs, taken on the day of the first yellow fever vaccination.

The CDR3 bases are TGTGCCAGCAGCCAAGATGGCCCTCGGGGGGGTTACAACACTGAAGCTTTCTTT. Protein: CASSQDGPRGGYNTEAFF. The J gene is TRBJ1-1, the V gene TRBV4-2; a possible D gene is TRBD1 (5 bases). The V gene lost 0 bases and the J gene lost 2 bases, with 19 bases spanning the gap. The germline V gene encodes CDR1 LGHNA and CDR2 YNFKEQ. The CDR3 length is 18 residues.